This T cell receptor beta chain emerged from a study of blood T cell repertoires in COVID-19. The overall study: Whether acute or convalescent, the COVID-19 samples came from the United States, Italy and Spain. Sources were T cells, B-cell-depleted T cells, or PBMCs; the material itself was cDNA or gDNA.

The germline V gene encodes CDR1 ENHRY and CDR2 SYGVKD. Trimming cost V 4 bases and J 0 bases, with 11 bases left between them. This CDR3 is 15 amino acids long. Measured with immunoSEQ multiplex PCR; TCRdb has only the in-frame clones, and not every one. Of 320,000 or so clones detected, roughly 90% appear once; the ten largest clones hold approximately 0.99%. Researchers sorted participants into cohorts using their self-reported clinical history. This chain links TRBV10-3 with TRBJ2-3, with a weak D call TRBD2 (5 bases). What was sequenced was PBMCs or T cells enriched from blood (not recorded which). The clonotype originates from a woman aged 25 to 39 who had recovered from COVID-19. CDR3 sequence reads: CAISGTGTSTDTQYF. In nucleotides, the CDR3 is TGTGCCATCAGTGGGACTGGTACTAGCACAGATACGCAGTATTTT.